The 16 T cell receptor beta chains given below trace back to one sample, sequenced in a study of shared T cell receptors in the human thymus. The data were produced by immunoSEQ multiplex PCR, yet TCRdb's version contains in-frame clones alone and is incomplete. The sample lists some 700,000 clones, approximately 83% occurring once. These data were also filed under a second study, of human thymus T cells.

Sequenced input: thymocytes. The receptors stem from a girl under three years old with a congenital heart defect.

The V gene is TRBV6-5, the J gene TRBJ2-7; 7 nucleotides agree with TRBD1. The CDR3 sequence is 15 residues long. Germline CDR1 and CDR2: MNHEY and SVGAGI. The V gene end was trimmed by 2 bases and the J gene end by 3 bases; junction bases not matched to a gene: 7. The CDR3 DNA reads as TGTGCCAGCAGTTACAGGACAGGAGAACTCTACGAGCAGTACTTC. Its translation is CASSYRTGELYEQYF.

Only a few counts were recorded for this clone. The CDR3 sequence: CASAPRTRASDTQYF. In DNA form, the CDR3 reads TGTGCCAGCGCGCCTAGGACTAGGGCGTCAGATACGCAGTATTTT. The chain combines TRBV6-6 with TRBJ2-3; 7 bases map to TRBD2. Germline lookup yields CDR1 MNHNY and CDR2 SVGAGI (reference sequence). The CDR3 runs to 15 residues. With 8 bases clipped from V and 4 bases from J, the junction kept 12 bases outside the gene matches.

The chain recombines TRBV19 with TRBJ2-5; D unclear. The CDR3 spans 21 residues. Trimming removed 3 bases from V and 2 bases from J, with 31 bases in between. Germline V gene data show CDR1 as LNHDA and CDR2 as SQIVND (reference sequence). The CDR3 is CASSIKVVKVIESTPQETQYF. DNA of the CDR3: TGTGCCAGTAGTATTAAAGTCGTGAAAGTTATAGAGAGTACCCCACAAGAGACCCAGTACTTC. The full variable domain, with the rest looked up from reference TRBV19 and TRBJ2-5, is DGGITQSPKYLFRKEGQNVTLSCEQNLNHDAMYWYRQDPGQGLRLIYYSQIVNDFQKGDIAEGYSVSREKKESFPLTVTSAQKNPTAFYLCASSIKVVKVIESTPQETQYFGPGTRLLVL.

The chain is built from TRBV19 and TRBJ2-3; TRBD1 agrees at 9 bases. J lost 5 bases, V lost 5 bases, and 17 bases had no gene match. Per the germline V gene, CDR1 is LNHDA and CDR2 is SQIVND (reference sequence). This CDR3 is 18 amino acids long. The CDR3 is CASSQRQGGPLLRDTQYF. The CDR3 region has the DNA TGTGCCAGTAGTCAAAGACAGGGGGGTCCATTATTGAGAGATACGCAGTATTTT. Supplemented by reference TRBV19 and TRBJ2-3, the full variable domain reads DGGITQSPKYLFRKEGQNVTLSCEQNLNHDAMYWYRQDPGQGLRLIYYSQIVNDFQKGDIAEGYSVSREKKESFPLTVTSAQKNPTAFYLCASSQRQGGPLLRDTQYFGPGTRLTVL.

The CDR3 is CASSPTVDRHNYGYTF. In DNA, the CDR3 is TGTGCCAGCTCACCTACGGTGGACAGACATAACTATGGCTACACCTTC. The rearrangement links TRBV18 to TRBJ1-2; a weak D match, TRBD1 (6 bases). Trimming cost V 3 bases and J 1 base, with 15 bases left between them. The CDR3 consists of 16 residues. Germline CDR1 reads KGHSH; CDR2 reads LQKENI.

The gene calls are TRBV2 and TRBJ1-5; TRBD1 is a possible D gene (5 bases). The CDR3 consists of 15 residues. V dropped 2 bases and J dropped 0 bases, with 8 bases sitting between them. Germline CDR1 is SNHLY and CDR2 is FYNNEI. This CDR3 is CASSERQFSNQPQHF. The CDR3 DNA reads as TGTGCCAGCAGTGAACGACAGTTTAGCAATCAGCCCCAGCATTTT.

The chain carries TRBV5-6 and TRBJ2-3; 9 nucleotides match TRBD1. The CDR3 runs to 17 residues. The germline V gene encodes CDR1 SGHDT and CDR2 YYEEEE. Trimming at V came to 1 base and at J to 3 bases, leaving 9 bases not matched to a gene. CDR3 in DNA: TGTGCCAGCAGCTTGTCTCCCGGGACAGGGAGAACAGATACGCAGTATTTT. Translated: CASSLSPGTGRTDTQYF. Full variable domain (outside the CDR3, taken from reference TRBV5-6 and TRBJ2-3): DAGVTQSPTHLIKTRGQQVTLRCSPKSGHDTVSWYQQALGQGPQFIFQYYEEEERQRGNFPDRFSGHQFPNYSSELNVNALLLGDSALYLCASSLSPGTGRTDTQYFGPGTRLTVL.

This chain links TRBV9 with TRBJ1-2; D is ambiguous. Trimming took 4 bases from V and 2 from J, leaving 12 bases between them. Germline V gives CDR1 SGDLS, CDR2 YYNGEE. This CDR3 comprises 14 residues. CDR3 sequence: CASSLGVGNYGYTF. In DNA form, the CDR3 reads TGTGCCAGCAGCCTCGGGGTGGGGAACTATGGCTACACCTTC. Full variable domain (outside the CDR3, taken from reference TRBV9 and TRBJ1-2): DSGVTQTPKHLITATGQRVTLRCSPRSGDLSVYWYQQSLDQGLQFLIQYYNGEERAKGNILERFSAQQFPDLHSELNLSSLELGDSALYFCASSLGVGNYGYTFGSGTRLTVV.

V is TRBV6-6 and J is TRBJ1-1; 7 bases are a match to TRBD1. From germline, CDR1 is MNHNY and CDR2 SVGAGI (reference sequence). V shed 8 bases, J shed 5 bases, and the junction held 8 bases outside the gene matches. The CDR3 contains 13 residues. CDR3 coding DNA: TGTGCCAGCTTGCCGGGACAGAGAACTGAAGCTTTCTTT. It yields the protein CASLPGQRTEAFF.

The chain carries TRBV4-1 and TRBJ1-2; D is unclear. V gave up 0 bases and J gave up 8 bases, with 7 bases separating them. CDR1 and CDR2 (germline): MGHRA, YSYEKL. This CDR3 spans 12 amino acids. For the CDR3, the DNA is TGCGCCAGCAGCCAAGACGGGAGCGGCTACACCTTC. It encodes CASSQDGSGYTF.

This chain links TRBV5-8 with TRBJ2-5; TRBD2 matches at 10 bases. CDR1 is SGHTS and CDR2 is YDEGEE in the germline V gene. V shed 6 bases and J 5 bases; nucleotides not matched to a gene: 10. The CDR3 length is 15 residues. The CDR3 here is CASTTILAGEETQYF. The CDR3 region has the DNA TGTGCCAGCACCACTATTCTAGCGGGGGAGGAGACCCAGTACTTC.

The chain has TRBV6-1 and TRBJ1-2; the D gene is possibly TRBD1 (5 bases). The germline V and J ends were trimmed by 4 bases and 1 base, with 16 bases remaining between them. CDR1 is MNHNS, CDR2 SASEGT, per germline. CDR3 size: 16 residues. The CDR3 DNA is TGTGCCAGCAGTGTGGAGCAGGGCCCTCTTAACTATGGCTACACCTTC. Residues: CASSVEQGPLNYGYTF.

The V and J genes are TRBV4-1 and TRBJ1-1; 9 bases map to TRBD1. CDR1 is MGHRA, CDR2 YSYEKL, per germline. The CDR3 consists of 14 residues. The ends lost 7 bases at V and 1 base at J; junction bases unmatched: 4. The CDR3 DNA follows: TGCGCCAGCAAACGGACAGGGGAGAACACTGAAGCTTTCTTT. Its translation: CASKRTGENTEAFF.

The chain carries TRBV5-1 and TRBJ1-6, with 7 positions matching TRBD1. V trimming: 4 bases; J trimming: 7 bases; junction bases outside the gene matches: 14. The germline CDR1 and CDR2 sequences are SGHRS and YFSETQ. The CDR3 consists of 17 residues. The CDR3 nucleotides read TGCGCCAGCAGCCTGAACCACGGACAGGTTAGAAATTCACCCCTCCACTTT. It specifies CASSLNHGQVRNSPLHF.

The chain uses TRBV1 and TRBJ2-5; the listed D gene, TRBD2, was not tested against the DNA. TRBV1 is reported as a pseudogene. CDR3 length: 17 amino acids. This CDR3 is CTSSQDRFWASEETQYF. In DNA, the CDR3 is TGCACCAGCAGCCAAGATCGTTTTTGGGCTAGCGAAGAGACCCAGTACTTC.

The rearrangement uses TRBV10-3 and TRBJ2-3, with 10 bases that match TRBD2. Trimming cost V 0 bases and J 4 bases; bases outside gene matches: 4. Germline assignment: CDR1 ENHRY and CDR2 SYGVKD. The CDR3 has 16 residues. CDR3 DNA sequence: TGTGCCATCAGTGAGTCAAGCGGGGGGGACGCAGATACGCAGTATTTT. This gives the protein CAISESSGGDADTQYF.